The present T cell receptor (beta chain) was sequenced within a study of regulatory T cells in long-lasting Graves disease. Study-wide findings and caveats: When disease was persistent, TRBV28, TRBJ1-2 and TRBJ2-5 were the favored segments. Sample size was small, which may have lowered accuracy.

Time point defined: newly diagnosed GD, antithyroid drugs for less than 3 months. RNA isolated from PBMCs was used to make the TCR library. Graves' disease diagnosis followed American Thyroid Association guidelines. iRepertoire HTBI primers and Arm-PCR of CDR3 regions built TCR beta libraries. Using its own MiXCR run on the multiplex PCR reads, TCRdb lists one record per CDR3 protein. In the table there are under 400,000 distinct CDR3 sequences, 16% of which are singletons. CDR1 and CDR2 (germline): ENHRY, SYGVKD. The CDR3 has 11 amino acids. V was trimmed by 5 bases and J by 6 bases, leaving 5 bases between them. This clonotype occurred a few times. Its cognate antigen is unknown. These data also featured in a second study, about T cells in Graves' hyperthyroidism and ophthalmopathy.

Sequenced here: peripheral blood mononuclear cells (PBMCs), sampled at new diagnosis, from a patient treated with antithyroid drugs. The source is a man between 40 and 49 years old with Graves disease. This chain connects TRBV10-3 to TRBJ2-1; no clear D. As DNA, the CDR3 is TGTGCCATCAGTCGCCGCAATGAGCAGTTCTTC. This codes for CAISRRNEQFF.